These 24 T cell receptor beta chains were all obtained from the same sample, sequenced in a study of cytomegalovirus exposure and HLA in healthy donors. The PCR was carried out with 60 Vbeta primers and 13 Jbeta primers. Data came from immunoSEQ multiplex PCR; TCRdb stores just in-frame clones and leaves some out. The data contain fewer than 250,000 clones, roughly 84% of them singletons. Sequencing input: PBMCs. The source of these receptors is a boy aged 2-15 years in good health and CMV-seronegative.

The chain is built from TRBV27 and TRBJ2-1, with unresolved D. This CDR3 is built from 16 residues. Trimming shortened V by 5 bases and J by 0 bases, and 14 bases separated the two germline ends. In germline, CDR1 is MNHEY, CDR2 SMNVEV (reference sequence). CDR3 in amino acids: CASSPLIFGSYNEQFF. The CDR3 DNA reads TGTGCCAGCAGTCCCCTTATCTTCGGCTCCTACAATGAGCAGTTCTTC.

V is TRBV30 and J is TRBJ1-6; no reliable D call. CDR3 length: 13 residues. Per germline, CDR1 GTSNPN and CDR2 SVGIG (reference sequence). Trimming took off 7 bases at V and 4 bases at J, with 11 bases between the two ends. The CDR3 sequence is CASHGSYNSPLHF. CDR3 DNA sequence: TGTGCCTCGCACGGGAGTTATAATTCACCCCTCCACTTT.

The CDR3 coding sequence is TGTGCCAGCAGCGTAGGAATTGGGCCTCGAGAAGGTGATACGCAGTATTTT. It encodes CASSVGIGPREGDTQYF. This sequence joins TRBV9 and TRBJ2-3, with no clear D. The CDR3 runs 17 residues. CDR1 is SGDLS and CDR2 is YYNGEE in the germline V gene. V lost 0 bases to trimming and J lost 6 bases, with 20 bases between them.

The genes are TRBV19 and TRBJ1-2, with D perhaps matching TRBD1 (6 bases). The CDR3 loop spans 13 amino acids. Germline CDR1 LNHDA, CDR2 SQIVND (reference sequence). Trimming took off 10 bases at V and 8 bases at J, with 20 bases between the two ends. CDR3 region: CATTGIGVGGYTF. CDR3 nucleotides: TGTGCCACCACAGGGATCGGGGTCGGAGGCTACACCTTC.

The V and J genes are TRBV29-1 and TRBJ1-1; 8 bases are shared with TRBD1. CDR1 is SQVTM, CDR2 ANQGSEA, per germline. CDR3 length: 13 residues. Trimming removed 4 bases from V and 1 base from J; junction bases left unmatched: 2. The CDR3 nucleotides are TGCAGCGTTGCGGACAGGGAGAACACTGAAGCTTTCTTT. This encodes CSVADRENTEAFF.

This chain uses TRBV29-1 with TRBJ2-5, with D hard to call. Germline lookup yields CDR1 SQVTM and CDR2 ANQGSEA. The CDR3 is 10 residues long. CDR3 region: CTGFWETQYF. Written as DNA, the CDR3 is TGCACCGGGTTTTGGGAGACCCAGTACTTC.

The V gene is TRBV7-9, the J gene TRBJ2-7, with D perhaps matching TRBD2 (5 bases). This CDR3 is built from 15 residues. Per the germline V gene, CDR1 is SEHNR and CDR2 is FQNEAQ (reference sequence). V lost 4 bases and J 5 bases, leaving 18 bases between the germline ends. Here the CDR3 reads CASSSVTRNSDEQYF. The DNA of the CDR3 is TGTGCCAGCAGCTCCGTCACAAGGAATAGCGACGAGCAGTACTTC.

In nucleotides, the CDR3 is TGTGCCAGCAGTGATATCCCGGGACAGTCAATGAACACTGAAGCTTTCTTT. Its protein is CASSDIPGQSMNTEAFF. The rearrangement links TRBV28 to TRBJ1-1, with TRBD1 matching 7 bases. The CDR3 is made up of 17 amino acids. In germline, CDR1 is MDHEN, CDR2 SYDVKM. After removal of 5 bases from V and 0 bases from J, the junction contained 12 bases not matched to a gene.

The chain combines TRBV5-5 with TRBJ2-7; possible D gene TRBD1, 6 bases. Trimming left V 4 bases short and J 1 base short, with 9 bases between. Germline V gives CDR1 SGHKS, CDR2 YYEKEE (reference sequence). The CDR3 is 13 residues long. The CDR3 sequence is CASSPGQSYEQYF. The CDR3 coding sequence is TGTGCCAGCAGCCCTGGACAGTCCTACGAGCAGTACTTC.

The chain joins TRBV6-5 to TRBJ2-5, with TRBD1 identical over 9 bases. The trim removed 7 bases at V and 5 bases at J, leaving 8 bases unmatched. CDR1 is MNHEY, CDR2 SVGAGI, per germline. The CDR3 spans 14 residues. The CDR3 DNA is TGTGCCAGCACTGCTACAGGGGGCCGCGAGACCCAGTACTTC. Translation gives CASTATGGRETQYF.

The V and J genes are TRBV9 and TRBJ1-3, with TRBD1 matching 7 bases. Germline loops: CDR1 SGDLS, CDR2 YYNGEE. The CDR3 is 19 residues long. The junction had 17 bases not matched to a gene; V was cut back by 3 bases and J by 2 bases. CDR3 in amino acids: CASSANPDRDPVAGNTIYF. The CDR3 region has the DNA TGTGCCAGCAGCGCAAACCCAGACAGGGATCCTGTTGCTGGAAACACCATATATTTT. Filled out from reference TRBV9 and TRBJ1-3, the complete variable domain reads DSGVTQTPKHLITATGQRVTLRCSPRSGDLSVYWYQQSLDQGLQFLIQYYNGEERAKGNILERFSAQQFPDLHSELNLSSLELGDSALYFCASSANPDRDPVAGNTIYFGEGSWLTVV.

Concerning this clone itself: Other nucleotide sequences in the sample specify the same CDR3. The chain links TRBV7-9 to TRBJ2-3; D gene unclear. The CDR3 has 14 residues. CDR1 SEHNR and CDR2 FQNEAQ come from the germline V gene (reference sequence). Trimming took off 1 base at V and 0 bases at J, with 5 bases between the two ends. CDR3 loop: CASSLVSSTDTQYF. CDR3 nucleotides: TGTGCCAGCAGCTTAGTCTCTAGCACAGATACGCAGTATTTT.

The rearrangement links TRBV7-2 to TRBJ2-7, with D possibly matching TRBD2 (5 bases). The CDR3 spans 16 residues. Deletions cut 1 base from V and 2 bases from J, with 15 bases between. Looked up from germline, CDR1 is SGHTA and CDR2 is FQGNSA. In nucleotides, the CDR3 is TGTGCCAGCAGCTTAGGAGCCGGACTGGCTACCTACGAGCAGTACTTC. This translates into CASSLGAGLATYEQYF.

This rearrangement joins TRBV7-9 to TRBJ2-3; possible D gene TRBD1, 5 bases. The germline CDR1 and CDR2 sequences are SEHNR and FQNEAQ (reference sequence). Trimming stripped 2 bases from V and 0 bases from J, with 9 bases between. There are 15 residues in the CDR3. Here the CDR3 reads CASSLNQGSTDTQYF. CDR3 in DNA: TGTGCCAGCAGCTTAAATCAGGGTAGCACAGATACGCAGTATTTT.

V is TRBV6-5 and J is TRBJ1-2, with 9 bases fitting TRBD1. The CDR3 covers 14 residues. The V segment lost 1 base and the J segment 8 bases; nucleotides outside the gene matches: 5. Germline CDR1 and CDR2: MNHEY and SVGAGI. The CDR3 here is CASSYLTGGKGYTF. DNA of the CDR3: TGTGCCAGCAGTTACTTGACAGGGGGGAAAGGCTACACCTTC.

This rearrangement joins TRBV14 to TRBJ2-7; D possibly corresponds to TRBD2 (5 bases). Germline CDR1 and CDR2: SGHDN and FVKESK. This CDR3 region has 12 residues. V was pared by 5 bases and J by 3 bases, with 8 bases between. The CDR3 region is CASSLRDYEQYF. The CDR3 DNA reads as TGTGCCAGCAGCTTACGGGACTACGAGCAGTACTTC.

V is TRBV6-5 and J is TRBJ2-1, with a possible D match to TRBD1 (6 bases). Trimming left V 4 bases short and J 4 bases short, with 11 bases between. CDR3 size: 14 residues. Germline V CDR1 and CDR2: MNHEY, SVGAGI. CDR3 sequence (DNA): TGTGCCAGCAGTTCCGGGACACTTTACAATGAGCAGTTCTTC. As protein: CASSSGTLYNEQFF.

A single count supports this clone. V gene TRBV27 combines with J gene TRBJ1-4, with 7 bases aligning to TRBD1. The germline V gene has CDR1 MNHEY and CDR2 SMNVEV (reference sequence). There are 13 residues in the CDR3. With V trimmed by 2 bases and J by 7 bases, 1 base remained unmatched. In DNA form, the CDR3 reads TGTGCCAGCAGTTTAGCAGGGGGTGAAAAACTGTTTTTT. As protein: CASSLAGGEKLFF.

A remark on this clone: In the same sample, other DNA sequences code for this CDR3. The genes are TRBV27 and TRBJ1-5; D is ambiguous. The CDR3 is 14 amino acids. Germline loops: CDR1 MNHEY, CDR2 SMNVEV (reference sequence). V lost 3 bases, J lost 2 bases, and 8 bases lay in between. Here the CDR3 DNA reads TGTGCCAGCAGTTTTACCGGAGGCAATCAGCCCCAGCATTTT. This sequence encodes CASSFTGGNQPQHF.

V usage is TRBV2 and J usage is TRBJ2-7; 9 bases fit TRBD1. The junction had 7 bases not matched to a gene; V was cut back by 7 bases and J by 3 bases. The CDR3 spans 14 residues. Germline values: CDR1 SNHLY, CDR2 FYNNEI. CDR3 residues: CASNEGTGNYEQYF. Here the CDR3 DNA reads TGTGCCAGCAACGAAGGGACAGGGAACTACGAGCAGTACTTC. The full variable domain, with the rest looked up from reference TRBV2 and TRBJ2-7, is EPEVTQTPSHQVTQMGQEVILRCVPISNHLYFYWYRQILGQKVEFLVSFYNNEISEKSEIFDDQFSVERPDGSNFTLKIRSTKLEDSAMYFCASNEGTGNYEQYFGPGTRLTVT.

The count of this clone is one. The chain combines TRBV28 with TRBJ1-3; D is unclear. The CDR3 contains 13 residues. V lost 8 bases and J 8 bases, leaving 16 bases between the germline ends. Germline CDR1 and CDR2: MDHEN and SYDVKM. In nucleotides, the CDR3 is TGTGCCAGCGAAGGCCGAGGGTTACACACCATATATTTT. It translates to CASEGRGLHTIYF.

This clone occurred once. The chain employs TRBV7-9 and TRBJ2-3; 10 nucleotides agree with TRBD2. Trimming removed 4 bases from V and 6 bases from J; junction bases left unmatched: 16. The V gene's germline CDR1 is SEHNR and CDR2 FQNEAQ (reference sequence). The CDR3 loop spans 18 amino acids. The CDR3 bases are TGTGCCAGCAGCTCAAAGGGGGCTAGCGGGGGAGCAAGGGATACGCAGTATTTT. Protein sequence: CASSSKGASGGARDTQYF.

The V call is TRBV11-2, the J call TRBJ2-1; the match to TRBD2 covers 15 bases. From germline, CDR1 is SGHAT and CDR2 FQNNGV. CDR3 length equals 18 residues. V was clipped by 5 bases and J by 4 bases; unmatched bases: 9. CDR3 loop: CASSPGGLAGGQYNEQFF. Here the CDR3 DNA reads TGTGCCAGCAGCCCAGGGGGACTAGCGGGAGGCCAATACAATGAGCAGTTCTTC.

The V gene is TRBV11-2, the J gene TRBJ1-1; 7 bases are shared with TRBD1. V was clipped by 7 bases and J by 5 bases; unmatched bases: 13. CDR1 is SGHAT and CDR2 is FQNNGV in the germline V gene. The length of the CDR3 is 15 residues. In nucleotides, the CDR3 is TGTGCCAGCACCCAAACAGGGGCTCCCCCGACTGAAGCTTTCTTT. It yields the protein CASTQTGAPPTEAFF.